This note documents a single TCR beta chain sequence. Antigen unknown. This sample is drawn from a study of blood T cells in healthy people across ages. Study findings and constraints: Age showed a roughly linear inverse relationship with TCR beta diversity per million T cells.

The use of a sample-barcoded 5' primer and a J-beta primer mix characterized a second PCR of roughly 6 to 12 cycles. TCRdb recomputed calls from the 5' RACE reads with MiXCR, one row per CDR3 protein. In the table there are hundreds of thousands of distinct CDR3 sequences, 49% of which are singletons. This CDR3 region has 14 residues. Deletions cut 2 bases from V and 2 bases from J, with 10 bases between. Looked up from germline, CDR1 is MNHEY and CDR2 is SMNVEV (reference sequence). The sequencing sample was made of blood. This chain uses TRBV27 with TRBJ2-7; no definite D call. This receptor was taken from a woman aged 55-69 years in good health. The CDR3 sequence: CASSLNSDTYEQYF. CDR3 bases: TGTGCCAGCAGTTTAAACTCCGATACCTACGAGCAGTACTTC.